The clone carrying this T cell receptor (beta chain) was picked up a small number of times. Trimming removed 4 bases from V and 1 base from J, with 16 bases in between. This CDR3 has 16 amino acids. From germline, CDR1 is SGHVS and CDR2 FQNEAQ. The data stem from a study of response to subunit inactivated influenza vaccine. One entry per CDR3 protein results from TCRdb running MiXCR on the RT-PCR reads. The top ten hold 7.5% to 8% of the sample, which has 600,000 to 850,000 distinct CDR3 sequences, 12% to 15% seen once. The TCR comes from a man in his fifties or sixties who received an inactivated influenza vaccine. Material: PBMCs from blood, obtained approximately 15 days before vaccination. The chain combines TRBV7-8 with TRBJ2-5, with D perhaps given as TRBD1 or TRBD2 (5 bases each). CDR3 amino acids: CASSSQRDVFQETQYF. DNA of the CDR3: TGTGCCAGCAGCTCCCAGAGGGACGTCTTCCAAGAGACCCAGTACTTC.